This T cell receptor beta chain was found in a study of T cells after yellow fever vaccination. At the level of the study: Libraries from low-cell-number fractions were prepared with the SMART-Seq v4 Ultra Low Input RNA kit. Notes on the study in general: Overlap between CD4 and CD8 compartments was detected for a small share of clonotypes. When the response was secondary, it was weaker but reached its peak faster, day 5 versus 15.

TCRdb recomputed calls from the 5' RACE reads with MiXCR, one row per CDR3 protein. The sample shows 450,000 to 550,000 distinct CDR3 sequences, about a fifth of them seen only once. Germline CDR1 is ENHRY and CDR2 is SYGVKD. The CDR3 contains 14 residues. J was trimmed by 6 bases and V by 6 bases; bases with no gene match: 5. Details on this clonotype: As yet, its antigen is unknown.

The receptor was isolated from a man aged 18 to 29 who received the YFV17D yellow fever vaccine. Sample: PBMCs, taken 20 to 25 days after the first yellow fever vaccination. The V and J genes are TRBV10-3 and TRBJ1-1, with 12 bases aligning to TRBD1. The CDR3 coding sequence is TGTGCCATCAGGGGGGACAGGGGGCCACCTGAAGCTTTCTTT. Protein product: CAIRGDRGPPEAFF.